The clone carrying this T cell receptor beta chain was seen a handful of times. The CDR3 extends over 13 amino acids. Trimming took 1 base from V and 3 from J, leaving 6 bases between them. Looked up from germline, CDR1 is KGHSH and CDR2 is LQKENI. The study reverse transcribed the entire isolated RNA, so it sequenced expressed TCRB transcripts. TCRdb's table, derived via immunoSEQ multiplex PCR, lists solely in-frame clones and lacks some. The sample records under 450,000 clones, approximately 13% being singletons. This entry is derived from a study of beta chain features in type 1 diabetes. The source material was naive CD4+ T cells from blood. The source is a man under 40 in good health. The chain employs TRBV18 and TRBJ2-5; D ambiguous. CDR3 in DNA: TGTGCCAGCTCACCACGGAACGAAGAGACCCAGTACTTC. Its protein product is CASSPRNEETQYF.